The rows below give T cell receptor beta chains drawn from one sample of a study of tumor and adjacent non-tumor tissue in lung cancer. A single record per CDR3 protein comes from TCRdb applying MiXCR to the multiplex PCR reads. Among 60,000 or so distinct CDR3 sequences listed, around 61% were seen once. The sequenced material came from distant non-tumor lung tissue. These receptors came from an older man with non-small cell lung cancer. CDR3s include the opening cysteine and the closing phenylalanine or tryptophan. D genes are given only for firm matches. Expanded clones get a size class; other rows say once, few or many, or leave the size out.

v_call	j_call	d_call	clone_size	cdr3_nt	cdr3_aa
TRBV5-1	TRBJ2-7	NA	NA	TGCGCCTGCAGCTGGCAGCCGAGCTCCTACGAGCAGTACTTC	CACSWQPSSYEQYF
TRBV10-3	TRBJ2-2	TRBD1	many	TGTGCCATCAGTGAGTCAGGGGGCGCAGCCGGGGAGCTGTTTTTT	CAISESGGAAGELFF
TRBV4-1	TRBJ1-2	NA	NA	TGCGGCAGCAGCCAAGGGGTGGACTACACCTTC	CGSSQGVDYTF
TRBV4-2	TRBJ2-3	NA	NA	TGTGCCAACAGCCAAGATAGGGTGGGGGGATCCTTCCGCCGAGATACGCAGTATTTT	CANSQDRVGGSFRRDTQYF
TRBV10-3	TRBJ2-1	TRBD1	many	TGTGCCATCAGTGAGATTACCGGGACAGGGGACAATGAGCAGTTCTTC	CAISEITGTGDNEQFF
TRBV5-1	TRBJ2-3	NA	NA	TGCGCCAGCGGTCGGGATAGCACAGATACGCAGTATTTT	CASGRDSTDTQYF
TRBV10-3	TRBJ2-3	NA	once	TGTGCCATCAGAGACACCAGCACAGATACGCAGTACTTT	CAIRDTSTDTQYF
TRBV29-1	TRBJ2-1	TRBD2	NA	TGCAGCGTTGAAGATCAACAGCGGGGCCCCTACAATGAGCAGTTCTTC	CSVEDQQRGPYNEQFF
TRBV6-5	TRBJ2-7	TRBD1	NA	TGTGTCAGCAGACGACAGGGACCTCCCTACGAGCAGTACTTC	CVSRRQGPPYEQYF
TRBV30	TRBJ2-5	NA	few	TGTGCCTGGAAAACGGCACCGACGGGGACCCAGTACTTC	CAWKTAPTGTQYF
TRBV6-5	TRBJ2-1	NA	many	TGTGCCAGCGAGGAGTCGGGGGGCGGGAATGAGCAGTTCTTC	CASEESGGGNEQFF
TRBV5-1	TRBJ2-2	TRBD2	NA	TGCGCCGGCGCCCGGGGGGAGACGAACACCGGGAAGCTGTTTTTT	CAGARGETNTGKLFF
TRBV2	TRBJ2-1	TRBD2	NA	TGTGCCAGCAGTGGTACCATGTCGGTACTAGCGGGAGTTACTGAGCAGTTCTTC	CASSGTMSVLAGVTEQFF
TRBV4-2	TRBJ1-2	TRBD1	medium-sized	TGTGCCAGCAGCCGGACAGGAGGAAACTATGGCTACACCTTC	CASSRTGGNYGYTF
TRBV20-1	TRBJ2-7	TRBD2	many	TGCGGGACTAGCGGGAGCCGCGAGCAGTACTTC	CGTSGSREQYF
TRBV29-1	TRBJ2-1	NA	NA	TGCAGCGCTCACGGAGGTGTAACGAGTGAGCAGTTCTTC	CSAHGGVTSEQFF
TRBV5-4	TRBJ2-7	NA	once	TGTGCCAGCAGCTTGGACGACGCCTGGGACGAGCAGTATTTC	CASSLDDAWDEQYF
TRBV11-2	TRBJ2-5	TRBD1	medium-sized	TGTGCCAGCAGCTACGGGACAGTCGAAGAGACCCAGTACTTC	CASSYGTVEETQYF
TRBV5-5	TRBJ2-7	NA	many	TGTGCCAGCAGCTTGAGGCAGGGCCAAGGCGAGCAGTACTTC	CASSLRQGQGEQYF
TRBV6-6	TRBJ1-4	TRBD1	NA	TGTGCCAGCAGAGACAGGGACCATAATGAGAAACTGTTTTTT	CASRDRDHNEKLFF
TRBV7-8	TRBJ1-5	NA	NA	TGTGCCAGCAGCTCGGGTCGGACTGAGTCACGCAATCAGCCCCAGCATTTT	CASSSGRTESRNQPQHF
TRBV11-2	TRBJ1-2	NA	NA	TGTGCCAGCAACACCGGACTAGGGGCGTGGGGCTACACCTTC	CASNTGLGAWGYTF
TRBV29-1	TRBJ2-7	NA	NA	TGCAGCGTGACTGGGACGACCTACGAACAGTACTTC	CSVTGTTYEQYF
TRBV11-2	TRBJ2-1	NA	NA	TGTGCCAGCAGCCCCCATACTCCGGAACAGGCATACAATGAGCAGTTCTTC	CASSPHTPEQAYNEQFF
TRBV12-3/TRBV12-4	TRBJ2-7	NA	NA	TGTGTCAGCAGTCCCCATACAGGGACCCACGAGCAGTACTTC	CVSSPHTGTHEQYF
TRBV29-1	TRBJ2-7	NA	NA	TGCAGCGCCGGGGTCCAGAGCGAGCAGCGCTTC	CSAGVQSEQRF
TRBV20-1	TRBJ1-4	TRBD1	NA	TGCAGTCCTAGAACACCACCCAGGGGGAGTAATGAAAAACTGTTTTTT	CSPRTPPRGSNEKLFF
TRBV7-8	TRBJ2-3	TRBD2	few	TGTGCCAGCAGAGGGGGACTAGCGGGAACAGCCCCGCAGTATTTT	CASRGGLAGTAPQYF
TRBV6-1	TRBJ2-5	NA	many	TGTGCCAGCAGGGGGACGGGGGAGACCCAGTACTTC	CASRGTGETQYF
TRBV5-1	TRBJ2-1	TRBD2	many	TGCGCCAGCAGCCCCAGGACTAGCGGGGGGAATTACAATGAGCAGTTCTTC	CASSPRTSGGNYNEQFF
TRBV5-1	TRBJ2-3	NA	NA	TGCGCCAGCAATCAGCTGATGGCAGATACGCAGTATTTT	CASNQLMADTQYF
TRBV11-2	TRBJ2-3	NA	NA	TGTGCCAGCAGCCCACGACGAGATATGCTGTGTTTT	CASSPRRDMLCF
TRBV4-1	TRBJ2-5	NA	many	TGCGCCAGCAGCCGGGGAGGACACTCCGGAGAGACCCAGTACTTC	CASSRGGHSGETQYF
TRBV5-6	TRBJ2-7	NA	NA	TGTGCCAGCAGCTTGGACAGGTACTCCTATGAGCAGCACTTC	CASSLDRYSYEQHF
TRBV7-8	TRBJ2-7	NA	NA	TGTGCCAGCAAAGGGAGTGAAATGGCCTACGAGCAGTATTTC	CASKGSEMAYEQYF
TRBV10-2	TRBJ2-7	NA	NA	TGCGCCAGCAATGGAACCCCGGGAAATCGGCTCTGCGAGCAATACTTC	CASNGTPGNRLCEQYF
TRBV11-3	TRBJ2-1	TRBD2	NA	TGTGCCAGCAGCCTTCCAGCGGGGGTTAGTAATGAGCAGTTCTTC	CASSLPAGVSNEQFF
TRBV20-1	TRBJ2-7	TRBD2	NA	TGCAGTGCTAGGGGCGGTCGGCGGGGGGGCCTGTTGGTGGACGAGCAGTACTTC	CSARGGRRGGLLVDEQYF
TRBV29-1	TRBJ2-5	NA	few	TGCAGCGTTGTGAGGAGTGAGGAGACCCAATACTTC	CSVVRSEETQYF
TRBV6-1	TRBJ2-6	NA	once	TGTGCCAGCAGTGAAGGGACGGATTACCCTGGGGCCGACGTCCTGACTTTC	CASSEGTDYPGADVLTF
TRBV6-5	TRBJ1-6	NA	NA	TGTGCCGGCAGCCTCACTATCGGGTCCACGAATAATTCACCCCTCCACTTT	CAGSLTIGSTNNSPLHF